Below, 7 T cell receptor beta chains from the same sample are listed, as sequenced in a study of T cell responses to AZD1222 COVID-19 vaccine. Assay: immunoSEQ multiplex PCR; the TCRdb copy retains only in-frame clones and omits some. Of roughly 180,000 clones in the sample, around 92% are singletons; the top ten hold roughly 9.8%. The sequences come from peripheral blood, collected on day 0 of AZD1222 vaccination. These receptors were collected from an adult in good health.

This clone was found a few times. The V call is TRBV30, the J call TRBJ1-5; possibly TRBD1 for D (6 bases). This CDR3 has 13 amino acids. Germline CDR1 reads GTSNPN; CDR2 reads SVGIG (reference sequence). Between the trimmed V and J ends, which lost 5 bases and 7 bases, there was a span of 15 bases. This chain's CDR3 is CAWQADRMQPQHF. The CDR3 DNA is TGTGCCTGGCAGGCGGACAGAATGCAGCCCCAGCATTTT.

The chain joins TRBV25-1 to TRBJ2-1; TRBD2 might be the D (5 bases). Germline CDR1 MGHDK, CDR2 SYGVNS. This CDR3 has 14 amino acids. The V and J ends lost 5 bases and 12 bases respectively, with 20 bases between them. The CDR3 is CASSSLGGAVPQFF. The CDR3 coding sequence is TGTGCCAGCAGTTCCCTAGGCGGAGCGGTTCCGCAGTTCTTC.

The chain carries TRBV18 and TRBJ2-1, with D unclear. V dropped 4 bases and J dropped 5 bases, with 6 bases sitting between them. CDR3 size: 12 residues. The V gene's germline CDR1 is KGHSH and CDR2 LQKENI. The DNA of the CDR3 is TGTGCCAGCTCACAGCGTAACAATGAGCAGTTCTTC. It yields the protein CASSQRNNEQFF.

This sequence joins TRBV29-1 and TRBJ1-2; D might be TRBD1 (5 bases). This CDR3 spans 12 amino acids. Germline CDR1 SQVTM, CDR2 ANQGSEA. With 7 bases removed from V and 7 bases from J, the gap between germline ends came to 16 bases. This chain's CDR3 is CSAPGGRGGYTF. CDR3 coding DNA: TGCAGCGCCCCGGGGGGAAGGGGTGGCTACACCTTC.

The chain uses TRBV29-1 and TRBJ2-7; unclear D gene. The germline gives CDR1 SQVTM, CDR2 ANQGSEA. V gave up 4 bases and J gave up 6 bases, with 7 bases separating them. This CDR3 spans 10 amino acids. The CDR3 DNA follows: TGCAGCGTTGCAACCCCCGAGCAGTACTTC. This sequence encodes CSVATPEQYF.

The genes are TRBV2 and TRBJ2-1; no reliable D call. Germline-derived CDR1 and CDR2 are SNHLY and FYNNEI. With 4 bases removed from V and 10 bases from J, the gap between germline ends came to 11 bases. The CDR3 is 12 residues long. This CDR3 is CASSVNGYEQFF. CDR3 coding DNA: TGTGCCAGCAGTGTTAACGGGTACGAGCAGTTCTTC.

V gene TRBV19 combines with J gene TRBJ2-6; 9 nucleotides line up with TRBD1. The V gene's germline CDR1 is LNHDA and CDR2 SQIVND (reference sequence). J lost 9 bases, V lost 5 bases, and 5 bases had no gene match. The CDR3 has 14 residues. CDR3 in amino acids: CASSPDRGGNVLTF. The DNA for the CDR3 is TGTGCCAGTAGTCCGGACAGGGGTGGCAACGTCCTGACTTTC. Using reference TRBV19 and TRBJ2-6 for the parts outside the CDR3, the full variable domain is DGGITQSPKYLFRKEGQNVTLSCEQNLNHDAMYWYRQDPGQGLRLIYYSQIVNDFQKGDIAEGYSVSREKKESFPLTVTSAQKNPTAFYLCASSPDRGGNVLTFGAGSRLTVL.